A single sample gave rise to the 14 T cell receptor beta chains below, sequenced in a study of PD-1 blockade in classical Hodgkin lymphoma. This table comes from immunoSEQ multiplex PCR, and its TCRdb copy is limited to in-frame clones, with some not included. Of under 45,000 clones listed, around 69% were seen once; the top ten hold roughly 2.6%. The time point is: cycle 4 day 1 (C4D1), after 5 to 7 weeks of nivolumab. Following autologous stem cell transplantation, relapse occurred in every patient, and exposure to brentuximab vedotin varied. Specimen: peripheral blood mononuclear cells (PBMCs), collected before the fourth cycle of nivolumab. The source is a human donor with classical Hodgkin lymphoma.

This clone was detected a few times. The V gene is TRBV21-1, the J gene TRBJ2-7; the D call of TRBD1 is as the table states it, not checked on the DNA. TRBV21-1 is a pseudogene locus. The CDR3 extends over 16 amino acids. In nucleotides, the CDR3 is TGTGCCAGCAGCGGCCGTTTTGACAGAAAAACCCACGAGCAGTACTTC. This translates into CASSGRFDRKTHEQYF.

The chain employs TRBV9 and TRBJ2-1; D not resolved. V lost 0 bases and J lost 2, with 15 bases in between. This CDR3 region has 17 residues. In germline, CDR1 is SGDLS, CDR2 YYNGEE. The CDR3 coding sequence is TGTGCCAGCAGCGTAGATGCCCGGATTGGTACCTACAATGAGCAGTTCTTC. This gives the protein CASSVDARIGTYNEQFF.

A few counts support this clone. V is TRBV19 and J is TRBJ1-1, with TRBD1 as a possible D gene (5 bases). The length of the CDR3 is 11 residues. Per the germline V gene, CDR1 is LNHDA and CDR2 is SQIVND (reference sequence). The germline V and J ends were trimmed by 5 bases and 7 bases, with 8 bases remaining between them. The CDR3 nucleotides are TGTGCCAGTAGTGGGGCAGATGAAGCTTTCTTT. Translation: CASSGADEAFF.

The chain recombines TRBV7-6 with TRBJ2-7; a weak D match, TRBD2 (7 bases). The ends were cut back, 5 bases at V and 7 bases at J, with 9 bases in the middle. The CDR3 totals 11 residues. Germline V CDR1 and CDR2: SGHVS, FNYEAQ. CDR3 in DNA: TGTGCCAGCAGCAGGGGGGGGGAGCAGTACTTC. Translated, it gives CASSRGGEQYF.

The chain's CDR3 is CASSLPGVTEAFF. CDR3 sequence (DNA): TGTGCCAGCAGCTTGCCAGGAGTGACTGAAGCTTTCTTT. The chain carries TRBV7-2 and TRBJ1-1; D ambiguous. CDR1 is SGHTA and CDR2 is FQGNSA in the germline V gene. Trimming left V 3 bases short and J 5 bases short, with 10 bases between. The CDR3 covers 13 residues.

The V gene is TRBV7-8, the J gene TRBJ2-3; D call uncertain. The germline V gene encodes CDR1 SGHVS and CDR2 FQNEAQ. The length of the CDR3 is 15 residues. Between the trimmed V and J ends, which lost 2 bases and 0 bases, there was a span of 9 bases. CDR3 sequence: CASSLLEMSTDTQYF. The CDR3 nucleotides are TGTGCCAGCAGCTTACTAGAAATGAGCACAGATACGCAGTATTTT.

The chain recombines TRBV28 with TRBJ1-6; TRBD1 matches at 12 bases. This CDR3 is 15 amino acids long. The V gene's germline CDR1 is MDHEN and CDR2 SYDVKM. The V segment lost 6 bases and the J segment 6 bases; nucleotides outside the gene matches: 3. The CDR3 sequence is CASRGTGGPNSPLHF. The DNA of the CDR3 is TGTGCCAGCAGGGGGACAGGGGGCCCTAATTCACCCCTCCACTTT.

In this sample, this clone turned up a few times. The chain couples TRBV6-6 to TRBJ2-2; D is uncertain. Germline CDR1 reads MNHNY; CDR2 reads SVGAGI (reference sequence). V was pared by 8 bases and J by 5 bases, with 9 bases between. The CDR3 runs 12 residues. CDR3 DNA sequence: TGTGCCAGCTTTGAGGTAACCGGGGAGCTGTTTTTT. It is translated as CASFEVTGELFF.

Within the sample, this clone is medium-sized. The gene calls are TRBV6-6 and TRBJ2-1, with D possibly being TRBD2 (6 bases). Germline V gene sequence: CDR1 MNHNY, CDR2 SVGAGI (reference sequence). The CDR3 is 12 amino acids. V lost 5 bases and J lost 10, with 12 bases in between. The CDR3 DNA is TGTGCCAGCAGTCGGAATGGACTAGAGCAGTTCTTC. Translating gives CASSRNGLEQFF.

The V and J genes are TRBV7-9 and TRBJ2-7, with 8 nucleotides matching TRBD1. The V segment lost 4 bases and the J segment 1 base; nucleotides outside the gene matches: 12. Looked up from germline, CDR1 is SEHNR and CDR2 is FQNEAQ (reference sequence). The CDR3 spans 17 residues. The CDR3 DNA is TGTGCCAGCAGCTCTACGGCAGGACAGGGCGGGTCCTACGAGCAGTACTTC. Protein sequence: CASSSTAGQGGSYEQYF.

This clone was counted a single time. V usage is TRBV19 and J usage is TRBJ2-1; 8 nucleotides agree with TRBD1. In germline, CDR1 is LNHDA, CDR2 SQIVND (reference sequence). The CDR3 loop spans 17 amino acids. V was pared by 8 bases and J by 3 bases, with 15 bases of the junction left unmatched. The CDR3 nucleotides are TGTGCCAGTCGCACAGGGGGTCACCGCGTCCTCTACAATGAGCAGTTCTTC. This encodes CASRTGGHRVLYNEQFF.

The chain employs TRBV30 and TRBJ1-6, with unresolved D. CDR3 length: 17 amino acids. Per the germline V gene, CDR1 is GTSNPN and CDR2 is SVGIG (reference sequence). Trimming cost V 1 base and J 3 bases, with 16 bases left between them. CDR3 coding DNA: TGTGCCTGGAGTGAAGTTTCGGGGTCGGTCTATAATTCACCCCTCCACTTT. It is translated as CAWSEVSGSVYNSPLHF.

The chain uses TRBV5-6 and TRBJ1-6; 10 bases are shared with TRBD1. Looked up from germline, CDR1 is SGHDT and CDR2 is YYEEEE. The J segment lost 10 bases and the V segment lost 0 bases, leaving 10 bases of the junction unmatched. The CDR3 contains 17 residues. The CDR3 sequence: CASSLVGGQGVRSPLHF. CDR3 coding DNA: TGTGCCAGCAGCTTGGTTGGCGGACAGGGGGTACGGTCACCCCTCCACTTT. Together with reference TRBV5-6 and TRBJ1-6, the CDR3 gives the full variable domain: DAGVTQSPTHLIKTRGQQVTLRCSPKSGHDTVSWYQQALGQGPQFIFQYYEEEERQRGNFPDRFSGHQFPNYSSELNVNALLLGDSALYLCASSLVGGQGVRSPLHFGNGTRLTVT.

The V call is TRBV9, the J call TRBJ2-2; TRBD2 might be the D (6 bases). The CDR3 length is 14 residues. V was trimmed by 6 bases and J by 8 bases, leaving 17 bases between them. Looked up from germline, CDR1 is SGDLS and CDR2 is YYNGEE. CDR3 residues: CASTFTMEGGELFF. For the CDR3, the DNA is TGTGCCAGCACCTTCACGATGGAGGGAGGGGAGCTGTTTTTT.